This record looks at one TCR beta chain sequence and its context. A much larger clone is a single base away; this may be a read error. The SP2 primer and nested alpha and beta constant region primers amplified ligated cDNA in four rounds. Using its own MiXCR run on the UMI-ligation and nested PCR reads, TCRdb lists one record per CDR3 protein. This table holds 20,000 to 25,000 distinct CDR3 sequences, roughly 5.5% found once. Treatment noted: skin biopsy from PPD injection site in Mantoux-positive individual. The library had UMIs added by 3' ligation of an oligonucleotide to TCR cDNA. This sample is part of a study of naive and memory T cell subsets. Germline CDR1 and CDR2: DFQATT and SNEGSKA (reference sequence). The CDR3 is made up of 18 amino acids.

Source: skin, taken from a tuberculin skin test site. This sequence was found in an adult in good health. The chain employs TRBV20-1 and TRBJ2-3; 7 bases map to TRBD1. The CDR3 reads CSLPHDHSGTERANTQYF. In nucleotides, the CDR3 is TGCAGCCTTCCACACGATCACTCCGGGACAGAAAGGGCAAATACGCAGTATTTT.